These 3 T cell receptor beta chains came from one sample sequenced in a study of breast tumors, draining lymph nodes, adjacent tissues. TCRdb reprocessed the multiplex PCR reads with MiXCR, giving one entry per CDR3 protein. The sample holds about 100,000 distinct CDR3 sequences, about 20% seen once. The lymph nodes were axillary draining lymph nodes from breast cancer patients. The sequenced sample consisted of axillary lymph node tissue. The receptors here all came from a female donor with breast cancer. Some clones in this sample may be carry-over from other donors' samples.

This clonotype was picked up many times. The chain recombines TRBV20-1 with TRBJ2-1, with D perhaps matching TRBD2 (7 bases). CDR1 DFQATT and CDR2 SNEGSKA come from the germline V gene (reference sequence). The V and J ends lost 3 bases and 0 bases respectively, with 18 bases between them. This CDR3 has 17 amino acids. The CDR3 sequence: CSASDLGRGPSYNEQFF. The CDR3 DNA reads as TGCAGTGCTAGCGACTTAGGGCGGGGGCCCTCCTACAATGAGCAGTTCTTC.

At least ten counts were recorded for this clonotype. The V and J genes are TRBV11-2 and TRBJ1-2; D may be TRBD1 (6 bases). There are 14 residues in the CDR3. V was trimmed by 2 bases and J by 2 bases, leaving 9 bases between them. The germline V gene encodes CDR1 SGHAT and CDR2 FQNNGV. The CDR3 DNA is TGTGCCAGCAGCTTACACGGACAGAACTATGGCTACACCTTC. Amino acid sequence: CASSLHGQNYGYTF.

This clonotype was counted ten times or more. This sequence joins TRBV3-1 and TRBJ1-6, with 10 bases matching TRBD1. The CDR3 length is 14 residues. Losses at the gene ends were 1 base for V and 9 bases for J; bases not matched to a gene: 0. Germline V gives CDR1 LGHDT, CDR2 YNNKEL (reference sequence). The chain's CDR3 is CASSQGDRGSPLHF. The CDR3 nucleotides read TGTGCCAGCAGCCAAGGGGACAGGGGTTCACCCCTCCACTTT.